This TCR beta chain was captured in a study of T cell repertoires in cytomegalovirus infection. In the study overall: From public TCR beta signatures came an indication of both CMV infection and matching HLA type.

On this clonotype itself: The antigen is not known.

Each CDR3 protein is one row after TCRdb ran MiXCR on the reads. The data show hundreds of thousands of distinct CDR3 sequences, with 9.6% seen just once and approximately 2.3% held by the top ten. Germline CDR1 is MNHEY and CDR2 is SVGEGT. CDR3 length: 14 residues. Trimming removed 0 bases from V and 7 bases from J, with 13 bases in between. Overall study results and limits: Public TCR beta family frequency separated CMV-and-HLA carriers, including in an independent cohort. Clonotype analysis showed dominance of the ex vivo response by HLA-C-restricted CMV-specific TCR beta clonotypes.

The chain joins TRBV6-2 or TRBV6-3 to TRBJ2-7; either TRBD1 or TRBD2 may fit D (5 bases each). The sequencing input was PBMCs. The sequence came from a human donor in good health (CMV status not recorded). Some clones in this sample may be carry-over from other donors' samples. CDR3 loop: CASSYSMNWGEQYV. CDR3 bases: TGTGCCAGCAGTTACTCGATGAACTGGGGGGAGCAGTACGTC.